This T cell receptor beta chain emerged from a study of T cell changes during pregnancy in multiple sclerosis. V was pared by 7 bases and J by 1 base, with 14 bases between. Germline V gene lookup returns CDR1 MNHNS and CDR2 SASEGT. This CDR3 region has 15 residues. Only in-frame clones appear in the TCRdb table, and some are missing; sequencing was by immunoSEQ multiplex PCR. The sample holds roughly 24,000 clones; 70% to 90% are singletons and the top ten take around 8%. The receptor was isolated from a female donor in good health, enrolled as a control in a pregnancy study. The input for sequencing was CD8+ T cells from peripheral blood mononuclear cells, taken in the first trimester of pregnancy. The chain couples TRBV6-1 to TRBJ1-5, with TRBD1 as a possible D gene (5 bases). CDR3 nucleotide sequence: TGTGCCAGCACCGATGGGGACTGGAGCAATCAGCCCCAGCATTTT. As protein: CASTDGDWSNQPQHF.